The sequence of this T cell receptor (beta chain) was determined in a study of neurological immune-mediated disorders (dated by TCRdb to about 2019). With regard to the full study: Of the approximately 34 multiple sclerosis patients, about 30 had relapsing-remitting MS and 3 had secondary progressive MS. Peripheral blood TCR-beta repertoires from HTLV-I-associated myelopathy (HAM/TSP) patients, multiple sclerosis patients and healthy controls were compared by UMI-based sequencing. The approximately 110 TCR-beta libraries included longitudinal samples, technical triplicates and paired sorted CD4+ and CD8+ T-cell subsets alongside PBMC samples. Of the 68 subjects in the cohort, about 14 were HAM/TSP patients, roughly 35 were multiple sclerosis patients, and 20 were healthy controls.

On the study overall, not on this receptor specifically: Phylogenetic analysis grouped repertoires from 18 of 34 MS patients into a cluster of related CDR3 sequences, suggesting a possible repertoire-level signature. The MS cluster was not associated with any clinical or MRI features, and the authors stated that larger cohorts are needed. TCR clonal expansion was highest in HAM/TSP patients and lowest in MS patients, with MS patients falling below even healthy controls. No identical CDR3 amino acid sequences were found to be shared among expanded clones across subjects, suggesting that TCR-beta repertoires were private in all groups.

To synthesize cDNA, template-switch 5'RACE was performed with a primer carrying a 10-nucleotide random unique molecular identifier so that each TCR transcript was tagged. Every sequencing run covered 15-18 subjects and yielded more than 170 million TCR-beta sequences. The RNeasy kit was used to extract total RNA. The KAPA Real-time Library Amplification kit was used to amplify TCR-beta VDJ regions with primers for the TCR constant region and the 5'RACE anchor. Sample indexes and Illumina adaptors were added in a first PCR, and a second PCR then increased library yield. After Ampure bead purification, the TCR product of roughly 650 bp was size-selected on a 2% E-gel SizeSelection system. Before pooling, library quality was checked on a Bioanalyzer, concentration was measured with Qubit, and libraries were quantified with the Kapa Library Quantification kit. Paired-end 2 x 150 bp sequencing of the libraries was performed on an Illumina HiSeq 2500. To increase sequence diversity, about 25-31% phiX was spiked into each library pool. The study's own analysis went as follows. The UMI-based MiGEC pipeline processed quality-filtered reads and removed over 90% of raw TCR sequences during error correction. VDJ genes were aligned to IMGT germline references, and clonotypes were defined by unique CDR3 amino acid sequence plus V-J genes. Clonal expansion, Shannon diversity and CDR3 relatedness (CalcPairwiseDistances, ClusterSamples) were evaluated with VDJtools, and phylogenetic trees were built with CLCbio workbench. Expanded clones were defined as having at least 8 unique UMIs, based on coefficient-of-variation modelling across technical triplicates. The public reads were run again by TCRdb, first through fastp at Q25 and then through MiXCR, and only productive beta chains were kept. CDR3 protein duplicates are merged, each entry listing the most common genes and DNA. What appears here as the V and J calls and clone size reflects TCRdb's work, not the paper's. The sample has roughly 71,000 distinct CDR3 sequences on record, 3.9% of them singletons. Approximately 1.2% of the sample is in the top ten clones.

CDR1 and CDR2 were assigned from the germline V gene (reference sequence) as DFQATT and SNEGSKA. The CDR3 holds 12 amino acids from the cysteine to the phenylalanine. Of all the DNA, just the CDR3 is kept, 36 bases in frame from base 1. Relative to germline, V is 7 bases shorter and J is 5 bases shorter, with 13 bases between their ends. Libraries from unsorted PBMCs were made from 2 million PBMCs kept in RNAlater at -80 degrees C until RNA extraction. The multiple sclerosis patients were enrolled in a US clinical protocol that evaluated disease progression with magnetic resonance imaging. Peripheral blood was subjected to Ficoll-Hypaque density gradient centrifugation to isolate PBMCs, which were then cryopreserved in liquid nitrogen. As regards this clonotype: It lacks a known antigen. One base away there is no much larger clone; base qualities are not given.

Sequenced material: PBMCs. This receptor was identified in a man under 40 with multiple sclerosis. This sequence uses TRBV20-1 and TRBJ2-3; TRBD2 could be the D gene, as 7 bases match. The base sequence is TGCAGTGGGGGGGGCCGGGGAGATACGCAGTATTTT. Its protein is CSGGGRGDTQYF.